Listed here are 15 T cell receptor beta chains from one sample, sequenced in a study of blood T cell repertoires in COVID-19 (dated by TCRdb to about 2020). Library preparation used the immunoSEQ multiplex PCR assay. TCRdb carries this immuneACCESS record with in-frame sequences only. Its versions omit some clonotypes, under half of them owing to an unresolved V gene in the studies checked, with the rest unexplained. The sample profile shows a few hundred thousand clones; roughly 85% of them were found once. The ten largest clones represent under 8% of the sample. Sequenced input: PBMCs or T cells enriched from blood (not recorded which). The receptors stem from a woman between 50 and 59 years old who had been exposed to COVID-19.

The chain has TRBV13 and TRBJ1-3; TRBD1 matches at 10 bases. The CDR3 extends over 15 amino acids. Looked up from germline, CDR1 is PRHDT and CDR2 is FYEKMQ (reference sequence). The V segment lost 5 bases and the J segment 2 bases; nucleotides outside the gene matches: 3. This CDR3 is CASSLGQGAGNTIYF. In DNA form, the CDR3 reads TGTGCCAGCAGCCTTGGACAGGGGGCTGGAAACACCATATATTTT.

V is TRBV5-1 and J is TRBJ2-3; possibly TRBD2 for D (6 bases). Trimming pared 3 bases from V and 5 bases from J, leaving 13 bases between. The CDR3 is made up of 14 amino acids. CDR1 SGHRS and CDR2 YFSETQ come from the germline V gene. The CDR3 here is CASSWGSGVDTQYF. The CDR3 region has the DNA TGCGCCAGCAGCTGGGGGTCGGGGGTAGATACGCAGTATTTT. Complete variable domain (other parts from reference TRBV5-1 and TRBJ2-3): KAGVTQTPRYLIKTRGQQVTLSCSPISGHRSVSWYQQTPGQGLQFLFEYFSETQRNKGNFPGRFSGRQFSNSRSEMNVSTLELGDSALYLCASSWGSGVDTQYFGPGTRLTVL.

This clone has a handful of counts. The rearrangement joins TRBV29-1 to TRBJ1-1, with 9 bases fitting TRBD1. Germline CDR1 is SQVTM and CDR2 is ANQGSEA. V shed 5 bases, J shed 3 bases, and the junction held 4 bases outside the gene matches. This CDR3 is 13 amino acids long. In nucleotides, the CDR3 is TGCAGCGTTCGGACAGGGGCCGACACTGAAGCTTTCTTT. It yields the protein CSVRTGADTEAFF.

The chain has TRBV19 and TRBJ2-6; 7 bases fit TRBD2. Germline V CDR1 and CDR2: LNHDA, SQIVND (reference sequence). This CDR3 comprises 15 residues. After removal of 6 bases from V and 3 bases from J, the junction contained 5 bases not matched to a gene. CDR3 sequence: CASSGGRLGANVLTF. In nucleotides, the CDR3 is TGTGCCAGTAGCGGCGGGAGACTTGGGGCCAACGTCCTGACTTTC. Full variable domain (missing parts from reference TRBV19 and TRBJ2-6): DGGITQSPKYLFRKEGQNVTLSCEQNLNHDAMYWYRQDPGQGLRLIYYSQIVNDFQKGDIAEGYSVSREKKESFPLTVTSAQKNPTAFYLCASSGGRLGANVLTFGAGSRLTVL.

This chain links TRBV11-2 with TRBJ2-7, with TRBD1 identical over 8 bases. The V gene end was trimmed by 5 bases and the J gene end by 3 bases; junction bases not matched to a gene: 12. CDR1 SGHAT and CDR2 FQNNGV come from the germline V gene. The CDR3 is made up of 16 amino acids. DNA for the CDR3: TGTGCCAGCAGCCCACCCCAGGGGGCAGGGTTCTACGAGCAGTACTTC. Protein product: CASSPPQGAGFYEQYF. Together with reference TRBV11-2 and TRBJ2-7, the CDR3 gives the full variable domain: EAGVAQSPRYKIIEKRQSVAFWCNPISGHATLYWYQQILGQGPKLLIQFQNNGVVDDSQLPKDRFSAERLKGVDSTLKIQPAKLEDSAVYLCASSPPQGAGFYEQYFGPGTRLTVT.

The gene calls are TRBV5-5 and TRBJ1-5; no reliable D call. This CDR3 has 18 residues. Germline V gene data show CDR1 as SGHKS and CDR2 as YYEKEE (reference sequence). V lost 2 bases and J lost 0, with 18 bases in between. The DNA for the CDR3 is TGTGCCAGCAGCTTACGGGGATCCTCGGGGTATAGCAATCAGCCCCAGCATTTT. Its protein product is CASSLRGSSGYSNQPQHF.

The chain is built from TRBV5-1 and TRBJ2-3; no clear D gene. The CDR3 consists of 11 residues. Germline V gene sequence: CDR1 SGHRS, CDR2 YFSETQ. The V gene lost 2 bases and the J gene lost 8 bases, with 6 bases spanning the gap. This CDR3 is CASSFSGTQYF. The DNA for the CDR3 is TGCGCCAGCAGCTTTAGTGGTACGCAGTATTTT.

V usage is TRBV7-2 and J usage is TRBJ2-2; tentatively, D is TRBD1 (7 bases). This CDR3 region has 15 residues. Trimming stripped 3 bases from V and 8 bases from J, with 16 bases between. The germline V gene has CDR1 SGHTA and CDR2 FQGNSA. In nucleotides, the CDR3 is TGTGCCAGCAGCTTCAGACAGGGCGGGATAGGGGAGCTGTTTTTT. Translating it yields CASSFRQGGIGELFF.

The genes are TRBV28 and TRBJ1-3, with no clear D. The V gene's germline CDR1 is MDHEN and CDR2 SYDVKM. V was trimmed by 1 base and J by 4 bases, leaving 11 bases between them. CDR3 length: 15 amino acids. The CDR3 is CASSLLTGSGNTIYF. DNA of the CDR3: TGTGCCAGCAGTTTATTAACGGGGAGCGGAAACACCATATATTTT.

The chain recombines TRBV5-1 with TRBJ1-2; 8 bases fit TRBD1. The CDR3 sequence is 14 residues long. Looked up from germline, CDR1 is SGHRS and CDR2 is YFSETQ. With V trimmed by 3 bases and J by 7 bases, 8 bases remained unmatched. The CDR3 loop reads CASSSGQDASGYTF. CDR3 DNA sequence: TGCGCCAGCAGCTCGGGACAGGACGCGAGTGGCTACACCTTC.

Written as DNA, the CDR3 is TGTGCCACCCAAGCGGGGGGCAGTGAGCAGTTCTTC. Translating it yields CATQAGGSEQFF. V is TRBV2 and J is TRBJ2-1; 9 nucleotides match TRBD2. The length of the CDR3 is 12 residues. Germline V gene data show CDR1 as SNHLY and CDR2 as FYNNEI. V was clipped by 10 bases and J by 9 bases; unmatched bases: 7.

V gene TRBV4-1 combines with J gene TRBJ1-3, with D possibly TRBD1 on 6 matching bases. The length of the CDR3 is 16 residues. From germline, CDR1 is MGHRA and CDR2 YSYEKL. V was clipped by 0 bases and J by 0 bases, with 9 bases between them. The CDR3 nucleotides read TGCGCCAGCAGCCAAGATGGACAGCGCTCTGGAAACACCATATATTTT. Its protein is CASSQDGQRSGNTIYF.

This chain joins TRBV15 and TRBJ1-2; D is perhaps TRBD1 (6 bases). This CDR3 region has 15 residues. Deletions cut 3 bases from V and 2 bases from J, with 13 bases between. Looked up from germline, CDR1 is LNHNV and CDR2 is YYDKDF (reference sequence). The CDR3 spells CATSSRDTSNYGYTF. The CDR3, as DNA: TGTGCCACCAGCAGCCGGGACACTTCCAACTATGGCTACACCTTC.

This clone was detected only once. This chain joins TRBV7-9 and TRBJ2-7; perhaps TRBD2 as D (5 bases). Germline V gene lookup returns CDR1 SEHNR and CDR2 FQNEAQ (reference sequence). The CDR3 consists of 13 residues. V was shortened by 5 bases and J by 1 base, with 9 bases between the two germline ends. The CDR3 nucleotides read TGTGCCAGCAGCCCAACTAGTTCCTACGAGCAGTACTTC. It encodes CASSPTSSYEQYF.

V usage is TRBV5-4 and J usage is TRBJ1-1; tentative D call: TRBD1 (6 bases). Germline CDR1 SGHNT, CDR2 YYREEE (reference sequence). This CDR3 region has 13 residues. V gave up 0 bases and J gave up 6 bases, with 9 bases separating them. In DNA form, the CDR3 reads TGTGCCAGCAGCTTGGCAGGGGCATCTGAAGCTTTCTTT. It is translated as CASSLAGASEAFF. The full variable domain, in which reference TRBV5-4 and TRBJ1-1 provide the parts outside the CDR3, is ETGVTQSPTHLIKTRGQQVTLRCSSQSGHNTVSWYQQALGQGPQFIFQYYREEENGRGNFPPRFSGLQFPNYSSELNVNALELDDSALYLCASSLAGASEAFFGQGTRLTVV.